Sequencing of this TCR beta chain was carried out in a study of radiation and T cells in renal cell carcinoma. At the level of the study: Nephrectomy followed 15 Gy stereotactic body radiation by 4 weeks. Study-wide findings and caveats: In blood, top tumor clones expanded by 2 weeks, shrinking by 4.

A remark on this clone: What it recognizes is unknown.

Specified time point: baseline pretreatment blood. Treatment described: 15 Gy SBRT to primary tumor, nephrectomy 4 weeks later. Blood was sampled at baseline, 2 weeks and 4 weeks after SBRT. The CDR3 has 13 amino acids. Looked up from germline, CDR1 is GTSNPN and CDR2 is SVGIG (reference sequence). Trimming removed 0 bases from V and 4 bases from J, with 9 bases in between. Profiled with immunoSEQ multiplex PCR; TCRdb holds only in-frame clones, not every one. The data contain approximately 150,000 clones, around four fifths of them singletons. The TCR originated in a woman between 45 and 65 years old with renal cell carcinoma. The sequences come from blood, collected from a patient whose treatment included radiotherapy and nephrectomy. This chain joins TRBV30 and TRBJ1-2, with D unresolved. In DNA, the CDR3 is TGTGCCTGGAGTGTGACGGATTCCTATGGCTACACCTTC. Protein sequence: CAWSVTDSYGYTF. The entire variable domain, with the rest obtained from reference TRBV30 and TRBJ1-2, is as follows: SQTIHQWPATLVQPVGSPLSLECTVEGTSNPNLYWYRQAAGRGLQLLFYSVGIGQISSEVPQNLSASRPQDRQFILSSKKLLLSDSGFYLCAWSVTDSYGYTFGSGTRLTVV.